This paragraph reports one T cell receptor (beta chain). What it recognizes is unknown. Germline V CDR1 and CDR2: SGHRS, YFSETQ. J gave up 1 base and V 3 bases, and 7 bases lay outside the gene matches. The CDR3 loop spans 16 amino acids. The data were taken from a study of OX40 agonist ivuxolimab in advanced cancers. At the level of the study: Prior anti-PD-1, anti-PD-L1 or anti-CTLA-4 therapy was allowed; 35% to 40% had some. Two cutaneous melanoma patients and one hepatocellular carcinoma patient, three in all, had partial responses. The study's findings and limits: Partial responders dosed at 0.1-3.0 mg/kg displayed clonal expansion ranking among the lowest. Both blood CD4+ and CD8+ T cells showed clonal growth by week 6 at 0.1 to 3.0 mg/kg.

Data came from immunoSEQ multiplex PCR; TCRdb stores just in-frame clones and leaves some out. The repertoire holds 90,000 to 100,000 clones, with approximately 91% as singletons. The gene calls are TRBV5-1 and TRBJ2-1; 7 bases agree with TRBD2. The sample was CD4+ or CD8+ T cells sorted from blood, taken in a trial of the OX40 agonist ivuxolimab. This receptor was taken from an adult with an advanced solid tumor such as melanoma, head and neck, liver or kidney cancer. CDR3 DNA: TGCGCCAGCAGCTCTTCCGCTAGCGGTTCCTACAATGAGCAGTTCTTC. This encodes CASSSSASGSYNEQFF.